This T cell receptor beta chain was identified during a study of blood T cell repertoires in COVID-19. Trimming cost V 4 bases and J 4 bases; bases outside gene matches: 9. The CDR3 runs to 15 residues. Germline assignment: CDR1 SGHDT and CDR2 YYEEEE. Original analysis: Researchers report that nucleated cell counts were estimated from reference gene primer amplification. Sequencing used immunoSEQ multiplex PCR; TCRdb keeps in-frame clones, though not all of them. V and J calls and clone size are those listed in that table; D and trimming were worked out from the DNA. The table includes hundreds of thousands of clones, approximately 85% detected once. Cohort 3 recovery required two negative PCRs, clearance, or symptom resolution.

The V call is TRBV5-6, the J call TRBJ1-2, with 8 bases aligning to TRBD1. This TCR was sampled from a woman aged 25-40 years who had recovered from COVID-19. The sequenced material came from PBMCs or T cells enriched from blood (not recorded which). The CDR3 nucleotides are TGTGCCAGCAGCACCCGACAGGGGTTGAGCTATGGCTACACCTTC. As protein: CASSTRQGLSYGYTF. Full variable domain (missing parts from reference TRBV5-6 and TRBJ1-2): DAGVTQSPTHLIKTRGQQVTLRCSPKSGHDTVSWYQQALGQGPQFIFQYYEEEERQRGNFPDRFSGHQFPNYSSELNVNALLLGDSALYLCASSTRQGLSYGYTFGSGTRLTVV.